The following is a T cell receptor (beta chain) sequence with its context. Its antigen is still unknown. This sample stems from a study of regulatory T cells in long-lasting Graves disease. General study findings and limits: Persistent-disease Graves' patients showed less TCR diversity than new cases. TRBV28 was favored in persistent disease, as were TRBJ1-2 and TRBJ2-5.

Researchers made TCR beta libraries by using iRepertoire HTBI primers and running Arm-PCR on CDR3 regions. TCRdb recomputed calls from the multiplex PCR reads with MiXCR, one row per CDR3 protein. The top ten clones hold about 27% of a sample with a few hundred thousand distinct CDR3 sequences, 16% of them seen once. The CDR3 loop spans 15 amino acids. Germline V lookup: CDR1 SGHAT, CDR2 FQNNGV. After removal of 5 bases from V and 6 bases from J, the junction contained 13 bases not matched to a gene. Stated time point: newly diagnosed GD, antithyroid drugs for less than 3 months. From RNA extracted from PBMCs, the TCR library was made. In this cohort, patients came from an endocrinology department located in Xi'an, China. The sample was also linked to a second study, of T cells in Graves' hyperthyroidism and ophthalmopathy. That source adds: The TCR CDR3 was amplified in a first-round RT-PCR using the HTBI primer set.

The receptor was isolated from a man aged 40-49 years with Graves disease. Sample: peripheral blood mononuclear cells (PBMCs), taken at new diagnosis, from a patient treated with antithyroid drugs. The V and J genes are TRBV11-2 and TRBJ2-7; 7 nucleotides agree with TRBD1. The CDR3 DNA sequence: TGTGCCAGCAGCCCGATTACCGGGCACAGGGGCGAGCAGTACTTC. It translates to CASSPITGHRGEQYF.